This T cell receptor (beta chain) was recorded in a study of T cell responses to AZD1222 COVID-19 vaccine. The study's findings and limits: After the peak T cell response, and only then, were repertoires sampled. Clonal diversity may have been underestimated, and the donors were mostly white British, with more females than males. CD4 TCRs associated with vaccination spanned spike, dominating at 160-218 and 743-854.

This clone came up once. Its target is unknown. There are 14 residues in the CDR3. The V end lost 3 bases, the J end lost 1 base, and 6 bases lay between the germline ends. Germline CDR1 and CDR2: MNHEY and SMNVEV (reference sequence). It was second doses at about 4 or about 12 weeks that were pooled. Libraries were prepared by immunoSEQ multiplex PCR; TCRdb keeps only in-frame clonotypes and omits some of them. Among approximately 99,000 clones listed, about 89% were seen once. This TCR was recovered from an adult who received the AZD1222 COVID-19 vaccine. V usage is TRBV27 and J usage is TRBJ2-2; no firm D call. The sample here was peripheral blood, taken 28 days after the second AZD1222 dose. The CDR3 is CASSLSRNTGELFF. The CDR3, as DNA: TGTGCCAGCAGTTTGTCCCGGAACACCGGGGAGCTGTTTTTT.